These 12 T cell receptor beta chains originate from one sample sequenced in a study of T cell responses to AZD1222 COVID-19 vaccine. TCRdb keeps only in-frame clones here, not all; method: immunoSEQ multiplex PCR. This table has 130,000 to 150,000 clones, about 91% appearing once. The material was peripheral blood, obtained on day 0 of AZD1222 vaccination. The source of these receptors is an adult in good health.

The chain combines TRBV4-3 with TRBJ1-6; unclear D gene. Trimming pared 7 bases from V and 7 bases from J, leaving 14 bases between. The CDR3 has 14 amino acids. Germline assignment: CDR1 LGHNA and CDR2 YSLEER. The CDR3 sequence is CASNPAAGNSPLHF. The DNA for the CDR3 is TGCGCCAGCAACCCGGCCGCGGGCAATTCACCCCTCCACTTT.

The V call is TRBV5-1, the J call TRBJ1-1; no clear D gene. CDR1 and CDR2 from the germline V gene are SGHRS and YFSETQ. This CDR3 is 13 amino acids long. Trimming stripped 1 base from V and 1 base from J, with 5 bases between. CDR3 protein: CASSLTPNTEAFF. CDR3 in DNA: TGCGCCAGCAGCTTGACACCGAACACTGAAGCTTTCTTT.

The chain links TRBV9 to TRBJ1-2, with D possibly being TRBD1 (5 bases). The length of the CDR3 is 16 residues. Germline V CDR1 and CDR2: SGDLS, YYNGEE. Trimming left V 0 bases short and J 1 base short, with 13 bases between. The CDR3 region has the DNA TGTGCCAGCAGCGTAGAAGCAGGGCCCTTTAACTATGGCTACACCTTC. This sequence encodes CASSVEAGPFNYGYTF.

The gene calls are TRBV4-2 and TRBJ1-4; 7 positions match TRBD1. Germline CDR1 and CDR2: LGHNA and YNFKEQ. Trimming took 6 bases from V and 6 from J; bases not matched to a gene: 10. The CDR3 loop spans 15 amino acids. CDR3: CASSSKGAGDEKLFF. The CDR3 bases are TGTGCCAGCAGTTCGAAGGGGGCCGGGGATGAAAAACTGTTTTTT.

As DNA, the CDR3 is TGTGCCAGCAGCTCCCCCCGGGTTAACACCGGGGAGCTGTTTTTT. Translation: CASSSPRVNTGELFF. The chain joins TRBV11-3 to TRBJ2-2; the D is unclear. Germline V gene sequence: CDR1 SGHNT, CDR2 YENEEA. V was pared by 4 bases and J by 2 bases, with 11 bases between. The CDR3 loop spans 15 amino acids.

Turning to this clone: The germline gene is not matched at one end of the junction; a read error may be the cause. The V call is TRBV18, the J call TRBJ2-5; 10 bases fit TRBD2. This CDR3 is 14 amino acids long. In germline, CDR1 is KGHSH, CDR2 LQKENI. The DNA of the CDR3 is TGTGCCAGCCCACCAACTAGCGGGGAAGAGACCCAGTACTTC. It codes for CASPPTSGEETQYF.

The chain couples TRBV7-9 to TRBJ2-7; unclear D gene. The V gene's germline CDR1 is SEHNR and CDR2 FQNEAQ (reference sequence). This CDR3 is built from 15 residues. V gave up 0 bases and J gave up 2 bases, with 11 bases separating them. Written as DNA, the CDR3 is TGTGCCAGCAGCTTAGCGTCGCACAGCGCCTACGAGCAGTACTTC. Its translation: CASSLASHSAYEQYF.

J is TRBJ1-1 and V is TRBV21-1; the D call of TRBD1 is as the table states it, not checked on the DNA. TRBV21-1 is noted as a pseudogene. CDR3 length equals 13 residues. CDR3 residues: CASSKVTGHEAFF. The CDR3 DNA is TGTGCCAGCAGCAAAGTGACAGGGCATGAAGCTTTCTTT.

The rearrangement uses TRBV27 and TRBJ2-7; 7 bases map to TRBD1. V shed 7 bases, J shed 1 base, and the junction held 13 bases outside the gene matches. The CDR3 consists of 16 residues. Germline CDR1 and CDR2: MNHEY and SMNVEV (reference sequence). The CDR3 bases are TGTGCCAGCACTAACTCAATGGGACAGAAGTCCTACGAGCAGTACTTC. As protein: CASTNSMGQKSYEQYF.

In this sample, this clone turned up once. This chain connects TRBV20-1 to TRBJ2-4; maybe TRBD1 (6 bases). Germline V gene sequence: CDR1 DFQATT, CDR2 SNEGSKA (reference sequence). The CDR3 consists of 11 residues. Trimming left V 6 bases short and J 12 bases short, with 15 bases between. CDR3 bases: TGCAGTGCCTCACACAGGGCTTCTCAGTACTTC. Amino acid sequence: CSASHRASQYF.

The gene calls are TRBV29-1 and TRBJ2-5; no clear D. Per germline, CDR1 SQVTM and CDR2 ANQGSEA. The CDR3 loop spans 13 amino acids. V shed 4 bases and J shed 1 base, with 10 bases lying between them. CDR3 nucleotides: TGCAGCGTTGCCCGGCAGTCCCAAGAGACCCAGTACTTC. Amino acids: CSVARQSQETQYF.

The rearrangement links TRBV18 to TRBJ1-2; D unclear. CDR1 is KGHSH, CDR2 LQKENI, per germline. CDR3 size: 16 residues. Trimming shortened V by 3 bases and J by 0 bases, and 14 bases separated the two germline ends. CDR3 DNA sequence: TGTGCCAGCTCACCTGGACCGGTTGGGACTAACTATGGCTACACCTTC. This sequence encodes CASSPGPVGTNYGYTF.